These 13 T cell receptor beta chains came from one sample sequenced in a study of blood T cell repertoires in COVID-19. The table came from immunoSEQ multiplex PCR; TCRdb's copy has only in-frame clones and leaves some out. This sample carries hundreds of thousands of clones, 70% to 90% of them seen once, and the ten largest clones take approximately 8%. The specimen was PBMCs or T cells enriched from blood (not recorded which). These receptors were collected from an older woman who had recovered from COVID-19.

This chain connects TRBV30 to TRBJ2-1; D uncertain. Germline CDR1 and CDR2: GTSNPN and SVGIG (reference sequence). CDR3 length: 11 amino acids. Between the trimmed V and J ends, which lost 3 bases and 7 bases, there was a span of 7 bases. The chain's CDR3 is CAWSPRNEQFF. The CDR3 DNA reads as TGTGCCTGGAGCCCCAGGAATGAGCAGTTCTTC.

In this sample, this clone turned up a few times. The genes are TRBV7-8 and TRBJ2-2, with 8 bases matching TRBD1. From germline, CDR1 is SGHVS and CDR2 FQNEAQ. V was pared by 5 bases and J by 2 bases, with 7 bases of the junction left unmatched. This CDR3 region has 16 residues. DNA for the CDR3: TGTGCCAGCAGCCCTCAGGGGGCGGCAAACACCGGGGAGCTGTTTTTT. Its translation: CASSPQGAANTGELFF.

The gene calls are TRBV19 and TRBJ1-1; no definite D call. The CDR3 runs to 11 residues. From germline, CDR1 is LNHDA and CDR2 SQIVND (reference sequence). With 5 bases removed from V and 4 bases from J, the gap between germline ends came to 5 bases. The chain's CDR3 is CASSSGTEAFF. CDR3 coding DNA: TGTGCCAGTAGTTCCGGCACTGAAGCTTTCTTT. Supplemented by reference TRBV19 and TRBJ1-1, the full variable domain reads DGGITQSPKYLFRKEGQNVTLSCEQNLNHDAMYWYRQDPGQGLRLIYYSQIVNDFQKGDIAEGYSVSREKKESFPLTVTSAQKNPTAFYLCASSSGTEAFFGQGTRLTVV.

V and J are TRBV7-2 and TRBJ2-5, with TRBD1 as a possible D gene (5 bases). The CDR3 loop spans 15 amino acids. V lost 5 bases and J lost 1, with 14 bases in between. Germline V gene lookup returns CDR1 SGHTA and CDR2 FQGNSA. The CDR3 loop is CASSQHKGLQETQYF. CDR3 DNA: TGTGCCAGCAGCCAGCACAAGGGGCTCCAAGAGACCCAGTACTTC.

The chain couples TRBV7-6 to TRBJ2-7; no clear D. The CDR3 extends over 14 amino acids. Germline CDR1 SGHVS, CDR2 FNYEAQ. V shed 5 bases and J shed 3 bases, with 14 bases lying between them. The CDR3 region has the DNA TGTGCCAGCAGCCCCGGCGGTTCTGACTACGAGCAGTACGTC. This encodes CASSPGGSDYEQYV.

CDR3 amino acids: CASSPQTGSGLQYF. In DNA form, the CDR3 reads TGTGCCAGCAGCCCCCAAACGGGGAGCGGGCTGCAGTATTTT. The J gene is TRBJ2-3, the V gene TRBV4-2; D might be TRBD2 (6 bases). The CDR3 has 14 amino acids. In germline, CDR1 is LGHNA, CDR2 YNFKEQ. V gave up 4 bases and J gave up 11 bases, with 19 bases separating them.

In nucleotides, the CDR3 is TGCGCCAGCAGCCAAGACAGGGGGCAAGATACGCAGTATTTT. This codes for CASSQDRGQDTQYF. The chain employs TRBV4-1 and TRBJ2-3; TRBD1 matches 8 bases. The CDR3 covers 14 residues. V was pared by 0 bases and J by 5 bases, with 1 base of the junction left unmatched. The germline V gene encodes CDR1 MGHRA and CDR2 YSYEKL.

The chain is built from TRBV28 and TRBJ2-7; the D is unclear. The CDR3 is 14 amino acids. V dropped 7 bases and J dropped 0 bases, with 13 bases sitting between them. The germline gives CDR1 MDHEN, CDR2 SYDVKM. The CDR3 DNA reads as TGTGCCAGCACCCCCGCTAGTAACTCCTACGAGCAGTACGTC. Protein: CASTPASNSYEQYV.

The chain uses TRBV2 and TRBJ1-2; the D is unclear. The CDR3 extends over 16 amino acids. V was shortened by 0 bases and J by 6 bases, with 17 bases between the two germline ends. Germline CDR1 reads SNHLY; CDR2 reads FYNNEI. The chain's CDR3 is CASSEALYGPEDGYTF. The CDR3 DNA is TGTGCCAGCAGTGAAGCGCTATACGGGCCGGAGGATGGCTACACCTTC.

CDR3 protein: CASSLGGQMGNTIYF. In DNA form, the CDR3 reads TGCGCCAGCAGCTTGGGGGGACAGATGGGAAACACCATATATTTT. The V call is TRBV5-1, the J call TRBJ1-3; 7 nucleotides match TRBD1. V dropped 0 bases and J dropped 4; count of bases not matched to a gene: 4. The V gene's germline CDR1 is SGHRS and CDR2 YFSETQ. The CDR3 has 15 residues.

The chain uses TRBV14 and TRBJ2-5, with 11 bases lining up with TRBD2. J gave up 1 base and V 1 base, and 5 bases lay outside the gene matches. Germline V gives CDR1 SGHDN, CDR2 FVKESK. The CDR3 loop spans 17 amino acids. CDR3 in DNA: TGTGCCAGCAGCCAAGTCACTAGCGGGGGTATCCAAGAGACCCAGTACTTC. It encodes CASSQVTSGGIQETQYF.

This chain links TRBV6-5 with TRBJ1-2; D is ambiguous. Trimming took 0 bases from V and 4 from J, leaving 12 bases between them. CDR3 length: 15 amino acids. Germline assignment: CDR1 MNHEY and CDR2 SVGAGI. The CDR3 nucleotides are TGTGCCAGCAGTTACTCCCTTAACGGGTTCTATGGCTACACCTTC. Translation: CASSYSLNGFYGYTF.

For the CDR3, the DNA is TGTGCCAGCAGCCCCTCACTAGCGGGGGTGTACGAGCAGTACTTC. Translated, it gives CASSPSLAGVYEQYF. The rearrangement uses TRBV9 and TRBJ2-7; 11 nucleotides align to TRBD2. The germline CDR1 and CDR2 sequences are SGDLS and YYNGEE. CDR3 length equals 15 residues. The V segment lost 4 bases and the J segment 4 bases; nucleotides outside the gene matches: 7.